The 9 T cell receptor beta chains below come from one sample, sequenced in a study of tumor-infiltrating lymphocytes in primary liver carcinoma. The authors made TCR beta cDNA from 400 to 600 ng total RNA with a constant-region primer. Slightly modified ARM-PCR served as the procedure for the TCR beta libraries. These libraries came from three rounds of nested multiplex PCR. Use of TRBV1-TRBV30 forward primers with a C-beta reverse primer characterized the first two PCR rounds, which lasted about 9 cycles each. TCRdb reprocessed the multiplex PCR reads with MiXCR, giving one entry per CDR3 protein. The table lists 310,000 or so distinct CDR3 sequences, approximately 58% of them singletons. Alongside blood RNA obtained from unsorted whole blood, germline DNA was also extracted. Sequences were obtained from peripheral blood. The receptor set was obtained from a woman younger than 45 with primary liver carcinoma and hepatitis B virus infection.

Details on this clonotype: Possible read error: a much larger clone is one base away. The V and J genes are TRBV6-5 and TRBJ1-6, with no clear D. The V end was cut by 5 bases, the J end by 4 bases, with 6 bases between. The CDR3 is 13 amino acids. Germline V gives CDR1 MNHEY, CDR2 SVGAGI. The CDR3 here is CASSVRYNSPLHF. The DNA for the CDR3 is TGTGCCAGCAGTGTGAGATATAATTCACCCCTCCACTTT.

Notes on this clonotype: This could be a read error, since a much larger clone is one nucleotide away. The CDR3 reads CASSSFAGGYGQLFF. The DNA for the CDR3 is TGTGCCAGCAGTTCTTTCGCGGGAGGTTACGGGCAGCTGTTTTTT. This sequence joins TRBV12-3 or TRBV12-4 and TRBJ2-2, with TRBD2 matching 8 bases. This CDR3 region has 15 residues.

This clonotype was counted at least ten times. The V call is TRBV6-6, the J call TRBJ2-5; no firm D call. V shed 4 bases and J shed 5 bases, with 11 bases lying between them. Germline CDR1 reads MNHNY; CDR2 reads SVGAGI (reference sequence). The CDR3 sequence is 13 residues long. CDR3 nucleotide sequence: TGTGCCAGCAGTTTGTGGGTGGGCGAGACCCAGTACTTC. As protein: CASSLWVGETQYF.

This clonotype was observed a handful of times. The genes are TRBV12-3 or TRBV12-4 and TRBJ2-7; 15 positions match TRBD2. The CDR3 is 15 residues long. V shed 6 bases and J 4 bases; nucleotides not matched to a gene: 4. The CDR3 region is CASSPGTSGRYEQYF. In DNA, the CDR3 is TGTGCCAGCAGCCCAGGGACTAGCGGGAGGTACGAGCAGTACTTC.

The chain couples TRBV28 to TRBJ2-7; D tentatively fits TRBD1 or TRBD2 (5 bases each). CDR3 length: 16 residues. CDR1 and CDR2 (germline): MDHEN, SYDVKM. V was trimmed by 7 bases and J by 2 bases, leaving 21 bases between them. The CDR3 DNA reads as TGTGCCAGCACTTATTTTAAGGGAGACAGCCCCTACGAGCAGTACTTC. As protein: CASTYFKGDSPYEQYF.

In this sample, this clonotype turned up many times. The chain employs TRBV6-5 and TRBJ2-7; the match to TRBD2 covers 7 bases. This CDR3 comprises 14 residues. V shed 4 bases, J shed 3 bases, and the junction held 6 bases outside the gene matches. Germline-derived CDR1 and CDR2 are MNHEY and SVGAGI. The CDR3 coding sequence is TGTGCCAGCAGTTCCCGGGACTATCTCTACGAGCAGTACTTC. This encodes CASSSRDYLYEQYF.

This clonotype has just one count. A read error may account for a junction end that differs from germline. The gene calls are TRBV6-5 and TRBJ2-6; TRBD1 might be the D (5 bases). Germline-derived CDR1 and CDR2 are MNHEY and SVGAGI. CDR3 length: 17 residues. The CDR3 loop is CASSFRTGHSGANDLTF. CDR3 DNA: TGTGCCAGCAGTTTCCGAACAGGCCACTCTGGGGCCAACGACCTGACTTTC.

The chain has TRBV29-1 and TRBJ2-7, with 7 bases matching TRBD1. Germline-derived CDR1 and CDR2 are SQVTM and ANQGSEA. The CDR3 consists of 13 residues. The junction had 8 bases not matched to a gene; V was cut back by 8 bases and J by 1 base. The CDR3 DNA reads as TGCAGCCAAGATCGACAGGGATCCTACGAGCAGTACTTC. This translates into CSQDRQGSYEQYF.

With regard to this clonotype: This sequence may be a read error, since a much larger clone differs from it by one base. V gene TRBV12-3 or TRBV12-4 combines with J gene TRBJ1-5; 11 bases line up with TRBD1. This CDR3 comprises 15 residues. V shed 6 bases, J shed 3 bases, and the junction held 4 bases outside the gene matches. The CDR3 is CASRGTGGSNQPQHF. The CDR3 DNA reads TGTGCCAGCAGGGGGACAGGGGGGTCCAATCAGCCCCAGCATTTT.